These 26 T cell receptor beta chains were sequenced from one sample in a study of PD-1 blockade in mismatch repair-deficient tumors. Sequencing used immunoSEQ multiplex PCR; TCRdb keeps in-frame clones, though not all of them. The sample has about 38,000 clones, about 85% seen once. The material was peripheral blood, obtained 76 weeks after starting pembrolizumab. Receptors were obtained from an adult with mismatch repair-deficient cancer.

The chain employs TRBV4-1 and TRBJ2-3, with a weak D call TRBD2 (5 bases). CDR1 and CDR2 from the germline V gene are MGHRA and YSYEKL. CDR3 length: 15 residues. Trimming removed 0 bases at V and 4 bases at J, with 11 bases between. CDR3 sequence: CASSQEEGEADTQYF. The CDR3 DNA sequence: TGCGCCAGCAGCCAAGAAGAGGGCGAGGCAGATACGCAGTATTTT.

This rearrangement joins TRBV7-2 to TRBJ1-5, with D tentatively TRBD1 (5 bases). The germline V gene has CDR1 SGHTA and CDR2 FQGNSA. The length of the CDR3 is 15 residues. V dropped 1 base and J dropped 1 base, with 8 bases sitting between them. The chain's CDR3 is CASSLGGSSNQPQHF. In DNA, the CDR3 is TGTGCCAGCAGCTTAGGGGGCTCAAGCAATCAGCCCCAGCATTTT. The entire variable domain, with the rest obtained from reference TRBV7-2 and TRBJ1-5, is as follows: GAGVSQSPSNKVTEKGKDVELRCDPISGHTALYWYRQSLGQGLEFLIYFQGNSAPDKSGLPSDRFSAERTGGSVSTLTIQRTQQEDSAVYLCASSLGGSSNQPQHFGDGTRLSIL.

The table lists this clone with a count of one. This chain connects TRBV9 to TRBJ2-7; 11 bases map to TRBD1. Trimming at V came to 4 bases and at J to 2 bases, leaving 8 bases not matched to a gene. Looked up from germline, CDR1 is SGDLS and CDR2 is YYNGEE. This CDR3 has 16 residues. The DNA for the CDR3 is TGTGCCAGCAGCTCCCGGGACAGGGGGGAAACCTACGAGCAGTACTTC. Its translation: CASSSRDRGETYEQYF.

The genes are TRBV5-1 and TRBJ2-7, with D tentatively TRBD1 (6 bases). The CDR3 loop spans 13 amino acids. The germline V gene has CDR1 SGHRS and CDR2 YFSETQ. V lost 5 bases to trimming and J lost 2 bases, with 11 bases between them. The CDR3 loop is CASSLQGAYEQYF. The CDR3 nucleotides read TGCGCCAGCAGTTTACAGGGTGCCTACGAGCAGTACTTC.

The V call is TRBV29-1, the J call TRBJ1-1; 9 bases fit TRBD1. This CDR3 has 12 amino acids. The germline V gene has CDR1 SQVTM and CDR2 ANQGSEA. With 4 bases clipped from V and 4 bases from J, the junction kept 1 base outside the gene matches. In DNA, the CDR3 is TGCAGCGTTGCACAGGGGGCCACTGAAGCTTTCTTT. This codes for CSVAQGATEAFF.

The chain combines TRBV10-3 with TRBJ2-5, with D perhaps TRBD1 or TRBD2 (5 bases each). V lost 6 bases and J 5 bases, leaving 16 bases between the germline ends. The CDR3 spans 14 residues. Germline CDR1 reads ENHRY; CDR2 reads SYGVKD. In nucleotides, the CDR3 is TGTGCCATCAGCGGGGACGAGGGATTGGAGACCCAGTACTTC. Translation: CAISGDEGLETQYF.

This rearrangement joins TRBV4-1 to TRBJ2-1; D unclear. The CDR3 consists of 16 residues. Trimming pared 3 bases from V and 2 bases from J, leaving 14 bases between. The germline gives CDR1 MGHRA, CDR2 YSYEKL. The DNA of the CDR3 is TGCGCCAGCAGCCAGGAGTCTAGAACCCCCTACAATGAGCAGTTCTTC. This gives the protein CASSQESRTPYNEQFF.

This chain links TRBV30 with TRBJ1-1; D is uncertain. Germline V gives CDR1 GTSNPN, CDR2 SVGIG (reference sequence). The CDR3 runs 14 residues. Trimming left V 0 bases short and J 4 bases short, with 12 bases between. CDR3 region: CAWSVKRVSTEAFF. CDR3 nucleotide sequence: TGTGCCTGGAGTGTCAAAAGAGTGAGCACTGAAGCTTTCTTT.

The chain employs TRBV7-8 and TRBJ2-1; 8 positions match TRBD2. The CDR3 has 15 residues. Looked up from germline, CDR1 is SGHVS and CDR2 is FQNEAQ. The J segment lost 6 bases and the V segment lost 5 bases, leaving 9 bases of the junction unmatched. CDR3 nucleotide sequence: TGTGCCAGCAGCGCCGCCGGGACTAGGGGCAATGAGCAGTTCTTC. This encodes CASSAAGTRGNEQFF.

V gene TRBV30 combines with J gene TRBJ1-2; no reliable D call. Per germline, CDR1 GTSNPN and CDR2 SVGIG (reference sequence). CDR3 length: 13 residues. V dropped 2 bases and J dropped 8 bases, with 15 bases sitting between them. The CDR3 DNA reads TGTGCCTGGAGTCCAAACGAGCAGGTCGGCTACACCTTC. Protein sequence: CAWSPNEQVGYTF. The variable domain in full, completed from reference TRBV30 and TRBJ1-2, reads SQTIHQWPATLVQPVGSPLSLECTVEGTSNPNLYWYRQAAGRGLQLLFYSVGIGQISSEVPQNLSASRPQDRQFILSSKKLLLSDSGFYLCAWSPNEQVGYTFGSGTRLTVV.

The chain recombines TRBV19 with TRBJ2-3, with D perhaps matching TRBD2 (7 bases). The CDR3 spans 16 residues. V gave up 1 base and J gave up 0 bases, with 11 bases separating them. Germline CDR1 is LNHDA and CDR2 is SQIVND (reference sequence). CDR3 amino acids: CASSIAGEGSTDTQYF. The CDR3 DNA reads TGTGCCAGTAGTATAGCAGGGGAGGGTAGCACAGATACGCAGTATTTT.

This clone occurred once. The V call is TRBV11-2, the J call TRBJ2-7, with unresolved D. V shed 0 bases and J shed 1 base, with 10 bases lying between them. Germline V gene lookup returns CDR1 SGHAT and CDR2 FQNNGV. CDR3 length: 15 residues. This CDR3 is CASSLEGISSYEQYF. In DNA form, the CDR3 reads TGTGCCAGCAGCTTAGAGGGTATTAGTTCCTACGAGCAGTACTTC. Full variable domain (missing parts from reference TRBV11-2 and TRBJ2-7): EAGVAQSPRYKIIEKRQSVAFWCNPISGHATLYWYQQILGQGPKLLIQFQNNGVVDDSQLPKDRFSAERLKGVDSTLKIQPAKLEDSAVYLCASSLEGISSYEQYFGPGTRLTVT.

The chain has TRBV7-2 and TRBJ2-3, with 9 bases that match TRBD2. The CDR3 covers 15 residues. CDR1 is SGHTA and CDR2 is FQGNSA in the germline V gene. The ends lost 7 bases at V and 4 bases at J; junction bases unmatched: 9. DNA of the CDR3: TGTGCCAGCAAGATTAGCGGGAGTGGCTCAGATACGCAGTATTTT. Its protein product is CASKISGSGSDTQYF.

The chain links TRBV7-9 to TRBJ2-7; 9 positions agree with TRBD1. CDR3 length: 15 amino acids. J lost 6 bases, V lost 5 bases, and 11 bases had no gene match. Germline V gene lookup returns CDR1 SEHNR and CDR2 FQNEAQ (reference sequence). In DNA form, the CDR3 reads TGTGCCAGCAGCCCGACGGGACAGGGCATCGTCGAGCAGTACTTC. It yields the protein CASSPTGQGIVEQYF. Looking up the rest from reference TRBV7-9 and TRBJ2-7 gives the full variable domain: DTGVSQNPRHKITKRGQNVTFRCDPISEHNRLYWYRQTLGQGPEFLTYFQNEAQLEKSRLLSDRFSAERPKGSFSTLEIQRTEQGDSAMYLCASSPTGQGIVEQYFGPGTRLTVT.

The chain couples TRBV14 to TRBJ2-1; 10 bases are a match to TRBD2. CDR3 length: 16 residues. From germline, CDR1 is SGHDN and CDR2 FVKESK. Trimming removed 4 bases from V and 4 bases from J; junction bases left unmatched: 7. The CDR3 DNA is TGTGCCAGCAGCCGGGGGCCTAGCGGGAGATACAATGAGCAGTTCTTC. Its protein product is CASSRGPSGRYNEQFF.

This chain uses TRBV4-1 with TRBJ2-2; D possibly corresponds to TRBD2 (5 bases). Germline CDR1 and CDR2: MGHRA and YSYEKL. The CDR3 is 16 residues long. V was cut by 4 bases and J by 2 bases, with 14 bases left in between. As DNA, the CDR3 is TGCGCCAGCAGCCCCCTCGGAGCGGCAAACACCGGGGAGCTGTTTTTT. Its protein is CASSPLGAANTGELFF.

This clone has more than one count but fewer than ten. The rearrangement links TRBV7-8 to TRBJ2-5; TRBD2 aligns across 7 bases. After removal of 1 base from V and 5 bases from J, the junction contained 16 bases not matched to a gene. There are 18 residues in the CDR3. Germline loops: CDR1 SGHVS, CDR2 FQNEAQ. The CDR3 region has the DNA TGTGCCAGCAGCTTAGGAGTCGCGGGAGTCGGTGGATTCGAGACCCAGTACTTC. This translates into CASSLGVAGVGGFETQYF.

This chain connects TRBV6-6 to TRBJ1-5; D gene ambiguous. The V end was cut by 6 bases, the J end by 0 bases, with 6 bases between. This CDR3 is built from 13 residues. CDR1 and CDR2 (germline): MNHNY, SVGAGI (reference sequence). This CDR3 reads CASRSSSNQPQHF. The CDR3 DNA reads TGTGCCAGCAGAAGCTCTAGCAATCAGCCCCAGCATTTT.

The CDR3 loop is CASSPSKREENNEQFF. As DNA, the CDR3 is TGTGCCAGCTCACCGAGTAAGCGGGAGGAAAACAATGAGCAGTTCTTC. The chain joins TRBV18 to TRBJ2-1, with TRBD2 identical over 9 bases. Looked up from germline, CDR1 is KGHSH and CDR2 is LQKENI. CDR3 length equals 16 residues. V shed 3 bases and J 5 bases; nucleotides not matched to a gene: 8.

This rearrangement joins TRBV4-3 to TRBJ2-7; 7 bases align to TRBD1. Germline CDR1 reads LGHNA; CDR2 reads YSLEER. CDR3 length: 15 amino acids. With V trimmed by 4 bases and J by 3 bases, 9 bases remained unmatched. CDR3: CASSRYGTEDYEQYF. CDR3 nucleotides: TGCGCCAGCAGCCGCTACGGGACAGAGGACTACGAGCAGTACTTC.

There are a few counts of this clone. The chain combines TRBV11-2 with TRBJ2-3, with 7 bases lining up with TRBD2. Germline values: CDR1 SGHAT, CDR2 FQNNGV. CDR3 size: 15 residues. With 1 base clipped from V and 5 bases from J, the junction kept 6 bases outside the gene matches. CDR3 region: CASSLGAGVQDTQYF. In nucleotides, the CDR3 is TGTGCCAGCAGCTTAGGGGCGGGAGTGCAAGATACGCAGTATTTT. The whole variable domain, remainder taken from reference TRBV11-2 and TRBJ2-3, is EAGVAQSPRYKIIEKRQSVAFWCNPISGHATLYWYQQILGQGPKLLIQFQNNGVVDDSQLPKDRFSAERLKGVDSTLKIQPAKLEDSAVYLCASSLGAGVQDTQYFGPGTRLTVL.

The CDR3 DNA follows: TGCGCCAGCAGCTTGATTCCCGACCACAGGGTCAGCGACGAGCAGTACTTC. Amino acids: CASSLIPDHRVSDEQYF. The V gene is TRBV5-1, the J gene TRBJ2-7, with a possible D match to TRBD1 (6 bases). The V gene's germline CDR1 is SGHRS and CDR2 YFSETQ. The CDR3 loop spans 17 amino acids. Trimming pared 1 base from V and 5 bases from J, leaving 22 bases between.

The chain carries TRBV7-3 and TRBJ2-3, with 10 bases aligning to TRBD2. V lost 5 bases, J lost 4 bases, and 6 bases stayed unmatched. Germline loops: CDR1 SGHTA, CDR2 FQGTGA. The length of the CDR3 is 15 residues. CDR3 nucleotide sequence: TGTGCCAGCAGCCCTGGGACTAGCGTGCCAGATACGCAGTATTTT. This translates into CASSPGTSVPDTQYF.

The J gene is TRBJ2-5, the V gene TRBV15, with 10 bases fitting TRBD2. The trim removed 0 bases at V and 2 bases at J, leaving 15 bases unmatched. The germline V gene encodes CDR1 LNHNV and CDR2 YYDKDF (reference sequence). The CDR3 runs to 20 residues. CDR3 amino acids: CATSRDRTALAGIRQETQYF. In DNA form, the CDR3 reads TGTGCCACCAGCAGAGATCGAACGGCACTAGCGGGAATTAGACAAGAGACCCAGTACTTC.

The rearrangement links TRBV6-1 to TRBJ1-1; D not resolved. V lost 1 base to trimming and J lost 5 bases, with 11 bases between them. Germline loops: CDR1 MNHNS, CDR2 SASEGT. There are 14 residues in the CDR3. The CDR3 loop is CASSEVMGRTEAFF. In DNA, the CDR3 is TGTGCCAGCAGTGAAGTTATGGGGAGGACTGAAGCTTTCTTT.

This sequence joins TRBV19 and TRBJ1-1; D is perhaps TRBD1 (6 bases). Looked up from germline, CDR1 is LNHDA and CDR2 is SQIVND (reference sequence). Trimming left V 1 base short and J 5 bases short, with 8 bases between. The length of the CDR3 is 13 residues. The CDR3 region is CASSIGGLTEAFF. The CDR3 region has the DNA TGTGCCAGTAGTATAGGGGGGCTAACTGAAGCTTTCTTT.